This T cell receptor beta chain was observed in a study of blood T cell repertoires in COVID-19. Study-level background: Nucleic acid was either cDNA or gDNA, and it came from T cells, B-cell-depleted T cells, or PBMCs.

With 6 bases removed from V and 0 bases from J, the gap between germline ends came to 14 bases. Germline CDR1 MNHEY, CDR2 SMNVEV (reference sequence). CDR3 length: 15 residues. This table comes from immunoSEQ multiplex PCR, and its TCRdb copy is limited to in-frame clones, with some not included. The table has tens of thousands of clones, roughly 86% seen once. The source is a man of 80 years or more with active or convalescent COVID-19. The chain couples TRBV27 to TRBJ1-2, with D maybe TRBD1 (6 bases). The specimen was peripheral blood. The CDR3 region is CASRIGTQANYGYTF. The CDR3, as DNA: TGTGCCAGCAGAATCGGGACACAAGCTAACTATGGCTACACCTTC.